Each of the 26 T cell receptor beta chains below was sequenced from the same sample in a study of early T cells in non-severe SARS-CoV-2 infection. Using its own MiXCR run on the 5' RACE reads, TCRdb lists one record per CDR3 protein. The table shows about 23,000 distinct CDR3 sequences, with 5% occurring only once. What was sequenced was whole blood. These receptors all stem from an adult who was a healthcare worker with PCR-confirmed SARS-CoV-2 infection or an uninfected control (not recorded which).

This clonotype showed up many times. V is TRBV29-1 and J is TRBJ2-3, with D hard to call. The CDR3 totals 11 residues. Germline V gene sequence: CDR1 SQVTM, CDR2 ANQGSEA. Trimming stripped 5 bases from V and 4 bases from J, with 7 bases between. CDR3 in amino acids: CSVRSADTQYF. CDR3 bases: TGCAGCGTTCGAAGCGCAGATACGCAGTATTTT.

This clonotype was seen only a few times. The CDR3 is CASSELGAGEKLFF. CDR3 DNA: TGTGCCAGCAGTGAACTTGGAGCAGGGGAAAAACTGTTTTTT. This chain joins TRBV25-1 and TRBJ1-4; perhaps TRBD1 as D (5 bases). Germline V lookup: CDR1 MGHDK, CDR2 SYGVNS. V was cut by 2 bases and J by 8 bases, with 12 bases left in between. CDR3 size: 14 residues.

This clonotype was found many times. The genes are TRBV29-1 and TRBJ2-3; 7 bases map to TRBD2. Germline CDR1 SQVTM, CDR2 ANQGSEA. The CDR3 is made up of 13 amino acids. Losses at the gene ends were 7 bases for V and 2 bases for J; bases not matched to a gene: 6. CDR3 amino acids: CSGTRDYTDTQYF. The CDR3 DNA reads as TGCAGCGGTACCCGGGACTACACAGATACGCAGTATTTT.

This clonotype was seen many times. CDR3 region: CSARVDGGNTEAFF. The CDR3, as DNA: TGCAGTGCTAGAGTAGACGGGGGCAACACTGAAGCTTTCTTT. The chain employs TRBV20-1 and TRBJ1-1, with TRBD1 as a possible D gene (6 bases). Per the germline V gene, CDR1 is DFQATT and CDR2 is SNEGSKA (reference sequence). Trimming stripped 1 base from V and 2 bases from J, with 11 bases between. CDR3 length equals 14 residues.

This clonotype was picked up many times. The V and J genes are TRBV9 and TRBJ2-2; 8 nucleotides match TRBD2. CDR3 length: 17 amino acids. The V gene's germline CDR1 is SGDLS and CDR2 YYNGEE. With V trimmed by 3 bases and J by 4 bases, 11 bases remained unmatched. The CDR3 DNA is TGTGCCAGCAGCGCGCCAACGGGGGGGCGCGTCACCGGGGAGCTGTTTTTT. Protein sequence: CASSAPTGGRVTGELFF.

This clonotype was seen at least ten times. The CDR3, as DNA: TGTGCCAGCTCCTCGTTAGCAGGGGGTAAGGTCGAGCAGTACTTC. Translating gives CASSSLAGGKVEQYF. This chain uses TRBV7-2 with TRBJ2-7; 7 bases are shared with TRBD1. CDR3 length: 15 amino acids. V lost 8 bases, J lost 6 bases, and 16 bases stayed unmatched. CDR1 is SGHTA, CDR2 FQGNSA, per germline.

This clonotype was detected ten times or more. The rearrangement uses TRBV7-9 and TRBJ2-3; 8 bases line up with TRBD2. CDR1 and CDR2 from the germline V gene are SEHNR and FQNEAQ (reference sequence). V lost 5 bases, J lost 5 bases, and 9 bases stayed unmatched. The CDR3 has 15 residues. The CDR3 region is CASSLWAGGRDTQYF. CDR3 nucleotide sequence: TGTGCCAGCAGCCTCTGGGCGGGGGGCCGAGATACGCAGTATTTT. Full variable domain (rest looked up from reference TRBV7-9 and TRBJ2-3): DTGVSQNPRHKITKRGQNVTFRCDPISEHNRLYWYRQTLGQGPEFLTYFQNEAQLEKSRLLSDRFSAERPKGSFSTLEIQRTEQGDSAMYLCASSLWAGGRDTQYFGPGTRLTVL.

This clonotype was detected many times. The V gene is TRBV11-3, the J gene TRBJ2-5; a weak D match, TRBD2 (6 bases). V was pared by 5 bases and J by 7 bases, with 11 bases between. Per the germline V gene, CDR1 is SGHNT and CDR2 is YENEEA. The length of the CDR3 is 12 residues. CDR3 protein: CASSLTGGTQYF. CDR3 DNA: TGTGCCAGCAGCCTTACCGGGGGGACCCAGTACTTC.

At least ten counts were recorded for this clonotype. The rearrangement joins TRBV9 to TRBJ1-1; TRBD1 aligns across 9 bases. Unmatched junction bases numbered 11, after V lost 0 bases and J lost 11 bases. CDR3 length equals 15 residues. CDR1 is SGDLS and CDR2 is YYNGEE in the germline V gene. CDR3 bases: TGTGCCAGCAGCGTAGCGGGGGGACAGGGCGGAATGGCTTTCTTT. Amino acids: CASSVAGGQGGMAFF.

This clonotype came up many times. The chain uses TRBV7-9 and TRBJ1-1; 8 bases map to TRBD1. The trim removed 2 bases at V and 3 bases at J, leaving 5 bases unmatched. There are 15 residues in the CDR3. The germline gives CDR1 SEHNR, CDR2 FQNEAQ (reference sequence). CDR3 sequence: CASSLSLDRDTEAFF. The CDR3 nucleotides are TGTGCCAGCAGCTTATCGCTGGACAGGGACACTGAAGCTTTCTTT. Full variable domain (remainder filled in from reference TRBV7-9 and TRBJ1-1): DTGVSQNPRHKITKRGQNVTFRCDPISEHNRLYWYRQTLGQGPEFLTYFQNEAQLEKSRLLSDRFSAERPKGSFSTLEIQRTEQGDSAMYLCASSLSLDRDTEAFFGQGTRLTVV.

In this sample, this clonotype turned up many times. The genes are TRBV28 and TRBJ2-7; a weak D match, TRBD2 (5 bases). The CDR3 loop spans 13 amino acids. Germline values: CDR1 MDHEN, CDR2 SYDVKM. V was trimmed by 1 base and J by 6 bases, leaving 10 bases between them. CDR3 sequence reads: CASSLLRVSEQYF. Here the CDR3 DNA reads TGTGCCAGCAGTTTATTGCGGGTTTCCGAGCAGTACTTC.

In its sample, this clonotype ranks as medium-sized (0.01 to 0.1%). The chain uses TRBV5-1 and TRBJ1-1; no definite D call. Trimming stripped 0 bases from V and 1 base from J, with 7 bases between. Germline lookup yields CDR1 SGHRS and CDR2 YFSETQ. The CDR3 has 14 amino acids. CDR3 residues: CASSLETPNTEAFF. The CDR3 nucleotides read TGCGCCAGCAGCTTGGAAACCCCGAACACTGAAGCTTTCTTT.

This clonotype has a count of ten or more. The V gene is TRBV3-1, the J gene TRBJ1-1; D gene uncertain. The CDR3 has 14 amino acids. Germline V gene lookup returns CDR1 LGHDT and CDR2 YNNKEL (reference sequence). The ends were cut back, 3 bases at V and 1 base at J, with 9 bases in the middle. CDR3: CASSQRHTNTEAFF. CDR3 coding DNA: TGTGCCAGCAGCCAGAGACACACGAACACTGAAGCTTTCTTT.

This clonotype was seen many times. This chain joins TRBV3-1 and TRBJ1-2, with D possibly TRBD1 on 6 matching bases. Trimming removed 3 bases at V and 3 bases at J, with 26 bases between. This CDR3 is built from 19 residues. Germline CDR1 reads LGHDT; CDR2 reads YNNKEL (reference sequence). In nucleotides, the CDR3 is TGTGCCAGCAGCCAGGGTTTGACAGGCAAAACTTGGTTACACTATGGCTACACCTTC. Protein sequence: CASSQGLTGKTWLHYGYTF.

By share of the sample, this clonotype is medium-sized (0.01 to 0.1%). The DNA for the CDR3 is TGCAGTGCTAGAGATGAAGGTGACTTTTATAATTCACCCCTCCACTTT. It yields the protein CSARDEGDFYNSPLHF. The chain employs TRBV20-1 and TRBJ1-6; unclear D gene. Looked up from germline, CDR1 is DFQATT and CDR2 is SNEGSKA (reference sequence). Trimming stripped 0 bases from V and 4 bases from J, with 13 bases between. This CDR3 has 16 residues.

This clonotype was found many times. V usage is TRBV5-1 and J usage is TRBJ2-7, with a tentative D call TRBD1 (6 bases). Germline V gives CDR1 SGHRS, CDR2 YFSETQ. V was cut by 1 base and J by 5 bases, with 13 bases left in between. The CDR3 contains 14 residues. The CDR3 DNA is TGCGCCAGCAGCTTGTTGGGCAGGGGCAACGAGCAGTACTTC. It specifies CASSLLGRGNEQYF.

There are many counts of this clonotype. This rearrangement joins TRBV12-3 or TRBV12-4 to TRBJ1-1; 7 bases map to TRBD1. This CDR3 contains 14 residues. Trimming took 4 bases from V and 1 from J; bases not matched to a gene: 3. The CDR3 is CASSSTGANTEAFF. CDR3 nucleotide sequence: TGTGCCAGCAGTTCTACAGGGGCGAACACTGAAGCTTTCTTT.

This clonotype was picked up a small number of times. This chain uses TRBV7-9 with TRBJ2-5; D perhaps matches TRBD2 (6 bases). Deletions cut 2 bases from V and 5 bases from J, with 12 bases between. From germline, CDR1 is SEHNR and CDR2 FQNEAQ (reference sequence). The CDR3 consists of 14 residues. In DNA, the CDR3 is TGTGCCAGCAGCTTATTAGCGGTAGTCGAGACCCAGTACTTC. Translated: CASSLLAVVETQYF.

The sample holds a few counts of this clonotype. The chain is built from TRBV11-2 and TRBJ2-6; D is perhaps TRBD1 (5 bases). Trimming pared 6 bases from V and 0 bases from J, leaving 18 bases between. Per the germline V gene, CDR1 is SGHAT and CDR2 is FQNNGV. The CDR3 runs to 18 residues. The CDR3 reads CASRPISRARSGANVLTF. CDR3 nucleotides: TGTGCCAGCAGACCAATTTCCAGGGCCCGCTCTGGGGCCAACGTCCTGACTTTC.

This clonotype ranks as medium-sized (0.01 to 0.1%). The V and J genes are TRBV4-1 and TRBJ1-6; no firm D call. The CDR3 is 15 amino acids. The germline V and J ends were trimmed by 4 bases and 8 bases, with 15 bases remaining between them. Per the germline V gene, CDR1 is MGHRA and CDR2 is YSYEKL. CDR3: CASSLERPRDSPLHF. CDR3 nucleotide sequence: TGCGCCAGCAGCCTGGAAAGGCCGCGAGATTCACCCCTCCACTTT.

This clonotype was found many times. The chain couples TRBV5-1 to TRBJ2-3, with a possible D match to TRBD1 (5 bases). The V gene lost 0 bases and the J gene lost 4 bases, with 18 bases spanning the gap. Germline values: CDR1 SGHRS, CDR2 YFSETQ. The CDR3 runs 17 residues. The DNA of the CDR3 is TGCGCCAGCAGCTTGGCCGGGCTTGGCAGGGCCGCAGATACGCAGTATTTT. Protein: CASSLAGLGRAADTQYF. Full variable domain (missing parts from reference TRBV5-1 and TRBJ2-3): KAGVTQTPRYLIKTRGQQVTLSCSPISGHRSVSWYQQTPGQGLQFLFEYFSETQRNKGNFPGRFSGRQFSNSRSEMNVSTLELGDSALYLCASSLAGLGRAADTQYFGPGTRLTVL.

The chain carries TRBV19 and TRBJ2-7, with D tentatively TRBD2 (5 bases). Germline lookup yields CDR1 LNHDA and CDR2 SQIVND (reference sequence). Trimming cost V 5 bases and J 3 bases, with 11 bases left between them. The CDR3 runs 13 residues. In DNA form, the CDR3 reads TGTGCCAGTAGTGGGAACGGGGACTACGAGCAGTACTTC. Its protein product is CASSGNGDYEQYF.

This clonotype was detected many times. This chain uses TRBV7-8 with TRBJ2-7; D not certain. Germline CDR1 SGHVS, CDR2 FQNEAQ. Trimming took 5 bases from V and 10 from J, leaving 15 bases between them. The CDR3 runs 12 residues. This CDR3 reads CASSPRLGRQYF. CDR3 bases: TGTGCCAGCAGCCCACGACTGGGCCGACAGTACTTC.

This clonotype was observed at least ten times. This chain joins TRBV5-1 and TRBJ2-7; no clear D. There are 13 residues in the CDR3. The V end was cut by 1 base, the J end by 1 base, with 6 bases between. Germline loops: CDR1 SGHRS, CDR2 YFSETQ. This CDR3 is CASSLLESYEQYF. The CDR3, as DNA: TGCGCCAGCAGCTTGCTGGAGTCCTACGAGCAGTACTTC.

This clonotype was recorded at least ten times. The CDR3 region has the DNA TGCAGCGTTAACACTGGAAACACCATATATTTT. Translated, it gives CSVNTGNTIYF. V is TRBV29-1 and J is TRBJ1-3; unclear D gene. Trimming shortened V by 5 bases and J by 2 bases, and 4 bases separated the two germline ends. This CDR3 has 11 residues. Per the germline V gene, CDR1 is SQVTM and CDR2 is ANQGSEA.

This clonotype was counted a few times. V is TRBV7-9 and J is TRBJ1-2; perhaps TRBD1 as D (5 bases). Trimming took off 7 bases at V and 0 bases at J, with 9 bases between the two ends. CDR1 and CDR2 (germline): SEHNR, FQNEAQ (reference sequence). The CDR3 is 13 residues long. The chain's CDR3 is CASKYRPNYGYTF. DNA for the CDR3: TGTGCCAGCAAATACAGGCCTAACTATGGCTACACCTTC.